This is a list of T cell receptor beta chains from one sample in a study of shared clonotypes between healthy human individuals. Here immunoSEQ multiplex PCR was the method, and the copy in TCRdb shows in-frame clones only, minus some. The sample contains about 1 million clones, 60% to 80% of which appear only once. Source material: memory CD4+ T cells sorted from blood. These receptors all come from a young man in good health. Both conserved end residues are part of each CDR3. The D gene is left open where the match is weak.

v_call,j_call,d_call,cdr3_aa
TRBV5-1,TRBJ1-1,NA,CASSPVPPLTEAFF
TRBV15,TRBJ2-3,TRBD2,CATSRDRPTSGRRSDTQYF
TRBV20-1,TRBJ2-3,NA,CSARRGVTQYF
TRBV25-1,TRBJ1-6,NA,CASSGTNYNSPLHF
TRBV5-1,TRBJ2-1,NA,CASSLAQYNEQFF
TRBV10-3,TRBJ1-2,NA,CAIGQTGNYGYTF
TRBV28,TRBJ2-2,NA,CASSLEASGELFF
TRBV5-1,TRBJ2-7,TRBD1,CASRRTGDSGSSYEQYF
TRBV5-6,TRBJ2-7,TRBD1,CASSLRQGTDYF
TRBV11-2,TRBJ2-6,NA,CASSFGDSYSGANVLTF
TRBV6-6,TRBJ1-1,NA,CASSYLAKEAFF
TRBV30,TRBJ2-5,TRBD2,CAWSVDGGARETQYF
TRBV29-1,TRBJ2-7,TRBD1,CSVEGLQGVSDEQYF
TRBV7-9,TRBJ1-1,NA,CASSQDAMPNTEAFF
TRBV30,TRBJ1-2,TRBD1,CAWFFGGTGSNYGYTF
TRBV10-1,TRBJ1-2,TRBD1,CASSERTGGPIGYTF
TRBV5-1,TRBJ1-2,TRBD1,CASTFGQGESGYTF
TRBV5-4,TRBJ2-6,NA,CASSHDMAGANVLTF
TRBV4-1,TRBJ1-2,NA,CASSREWTGNYGYTF
TRBV28,TRBJ1-4,TRBD1,CASLGTVASEKLFF
TRBV10-3,TRBJ1-6,TRBD1,CAISDFAGQGNSPLHF
TRBV5-4,TRBJ1-2,NA,CASSLAASANYGYTF
TRBV14,TRBJ1-2,NA,CASSRGGHYGYTF
TRBV7-8,TRBJ1-5,NA,CASSSPAAPQHF
TRBV6-1,TRBJ2-5,NA,CASSEGPLLELETQYF
TRBV30,TRBJ2-7,NA,CAWKTGHGQYF
TRBV2,TRBJ1-1,TRBD1,CASRKPGTGSTEAFF
TRBV6-1,TRBJ2-5,TRBD1,CASSEQGARETQYF
TRBV6-1,TRBJ2-1,TRBD2,CASSEISGSYNEQFF
TRBV11-1,TRBJ2-6,NA,CASSSGANVLTF
TRBV7-2,TRBJ2-7,NA,CASSLGEGSYEQYF
TRBV18,TRBJ1-4,NA,CASSGGASEGKLFF
TRBV5-6,TRBJ2-5,TRBD1,CASNRGERETQYF
TRBV6-6,TRBJ1-2,NA,CATVEGIGGYTF
TRBV18,TRBJ1-1,TRBD1,CASSSDRGRTEAFF
TRBV15,TRBJ2-3,NA,CATSSRGLNPGDTQYF
TRBV7-9,TRBJ2-7,TRBD2,CASSRGGSGTYEQYF
TRBV2,TRBJ2-1,TRBD2,CASSDELAAANEQFF
TRBV5-1,TRBJ2-2,TRBD1,CASSLNTGGTGELFF
TRBV27,TRBJ2-7,TRBD1,CASSQGADRVEQYF
TRBV13,TRBJ1-1,NA,CASSLIGQGTEAFF
TRBV18,TRBJ2-6,TRBD1,CASSGTGALYSGANVLTF
TRBV10-3,TRBJ1-5,NA,CAIRGRDDQPQHF
TRBV28,TRBJ1-5,TRBD1,CASSSVRDRVDKQPQHF
TRBV7-2,TRBJ2-7,NA,CASSLSQGAYEQYF
TRBV4-1,TRBJ2-3,TRBD1,CASSLQPGQGGTDTQYF
TRBV30,TRBJ2-6,NA,CASSASPGANVLTF
TRBV30,TRBJ2-7,NA,CAWRDTGSLSREQYF
TRBV7-9,TRBJ2-2,NA,CASQLPGRGRTGELFF
TRBV7-8,TRBJ1-1,NA,CASRPGTLSEAFF
TRBV30,TRBJ2-3,TRBD2,CAWSLTSGKDTQYF
TRBV5-4,TRBJ2-3,NA,CASGMDRRGDETQYF
TRBV6-1,TRBJ1-2,NA,CASSEYVSGYGYTF